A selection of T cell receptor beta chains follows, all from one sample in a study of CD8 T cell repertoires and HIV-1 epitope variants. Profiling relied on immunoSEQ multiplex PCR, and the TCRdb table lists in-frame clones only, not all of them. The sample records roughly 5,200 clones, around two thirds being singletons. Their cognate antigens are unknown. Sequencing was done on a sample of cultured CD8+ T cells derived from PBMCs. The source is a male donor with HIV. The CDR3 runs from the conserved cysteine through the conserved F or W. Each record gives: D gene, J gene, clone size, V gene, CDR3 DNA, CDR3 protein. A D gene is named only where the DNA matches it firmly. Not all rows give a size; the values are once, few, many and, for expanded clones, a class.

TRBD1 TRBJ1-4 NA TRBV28 TGTGCCAGCAGTTTATCTGCGACAGGGGGAAGAGAAAAACTGTTTTTT CASSLSATGGREKLFF
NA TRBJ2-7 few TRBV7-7 TGTGCCAGCAGCCCGGACAGTTCCTACGAGCAGTACTTC CASSPDSSYEQYF
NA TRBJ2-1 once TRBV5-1 TGCGCCAGCAGCTTGGAAGGAGAGACCTACAATGAGCAGTTCTTC CASSLEGETYNEQFF
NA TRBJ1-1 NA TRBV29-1 TGCAGCGTGTGGGAATGGTTGGGAGGTGCGGAGGTTGAAGCTTTCTTT CSVWEWLGGAEVEAFF
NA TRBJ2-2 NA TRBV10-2 TGCGCCAGCATTACTACCTTGGGCAGGGCAAACACCGGGGAGCTGTTTTTT CASITTLGRANTGELFF
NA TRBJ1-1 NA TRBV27 TGTGCCAGCAGTTTTACAGGGAACACTGAAGCTTTCTTT CASSFTGNTEAFF
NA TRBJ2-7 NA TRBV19 TGTGCCAGTAGTTCCGGGACTGGGACCTACGAGCAGTACTTC CASSSGTGTYEQYF
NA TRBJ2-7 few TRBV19 TGTGCCAGTAGTATAACCCTAGCTGCCTACGAGCAGTACTTC CASSITLAAYEQYF
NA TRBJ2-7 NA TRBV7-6 TGTGCCAGCAGCTCGGACGCATACGAGCAGTACTTC CASSSDAYEQYF
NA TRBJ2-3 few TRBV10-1 TGCGCCAGCAGTGAGTCGGGGGGGCCGGGAGATACGCAGTATTTT CASSESGGPGDTQYF
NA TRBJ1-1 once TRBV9 TGTGCCAGCAGCGTTGACGGAAACACTGAAGCTTTCTTT CASSVDGNTEAFF
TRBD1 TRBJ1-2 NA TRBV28 TGTGCCAGCAGTTCCCTCGGGACAGCTAACTATGGCTACACCTTC CASSSLGTANYGYTF
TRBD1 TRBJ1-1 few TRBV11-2 TGTGCCAGCAGCTTAGGGACAGGGACTTCTGAAGCTTTCTTT CASSLGTGTSEAFF
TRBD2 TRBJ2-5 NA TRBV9 TGTGCCAGCAGCGTAGGGAGGACTAGCGGGATCCAAGAGACCCAGTACTTC CASSVGRTSGIQETQYF
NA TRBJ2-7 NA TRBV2 TGTGCCAGGTCCGGGACAACAAACTACGAGCAGTACTTC CARSGTTNYEQYF
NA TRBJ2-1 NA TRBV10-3 TGTGCCATCAGTGAGGGCTACAATGAGCAGTTCTTC CAISEGYNEQFF
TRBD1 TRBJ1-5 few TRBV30 TGTGCCTGGAGTTCTGGGACAGCCCAGGGGCAGCCCCAGCATTTT CAWSSGTAQGQPQHF
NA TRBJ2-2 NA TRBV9 TGTGCCAGCAGCGGGAGCGGGTCCCCAGCCGGGGAGCTGTTTTTT CASSGSGSPAGELFF
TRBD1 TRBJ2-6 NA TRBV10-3 TGTGCCATCAGTCCTCGGACAGGGGACTCCTCTGGGGCCAACGTCCTGACTTTC CAISPRTGDSSGANVLTF
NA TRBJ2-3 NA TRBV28 TGTGCCAGCACCTCCGGGACATTGCAGACAGATACGCAGTATTTT CASTSGTLQTDTQYF
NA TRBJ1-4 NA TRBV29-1 TGCAGCGTTCGGAACGAACGGCGAAAACTGTTTTTT CSVRNERRKLFF
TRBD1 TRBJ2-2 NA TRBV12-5 TGTGCTAGTGCCAGACAGGGTCCCGGGGAGCTGTTTTTT CASARQGPGELFF
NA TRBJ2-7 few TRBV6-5 TGTGCCAGCAGCCCTAGAGGGTACGAGCAGTACTTC CASSPRGYEQYF
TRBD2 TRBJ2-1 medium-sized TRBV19 TGTGCCAGTAGTATACAGCCGGGACTAGCGGGAGATTTCTTAGATGAGCAGTTCTTC CASSIQPGLAGDFLDEQFF
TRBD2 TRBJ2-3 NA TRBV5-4 TGTGCCAGCAGCTTGGTAACTAGCGAACCGGAGGGTGTCACAGATACGCAGTATTTT CASSLVTSEPEGVTDTQYF
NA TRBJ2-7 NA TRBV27 TGTGCCAGCAGTTTAACCCCCGGGCTCAGCGAGCAGTACTTC CASSLTPGLSEQYF
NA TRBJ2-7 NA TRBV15 TGTGCCACCAGCAGCCTATACAGGGACGAGCAGTACTTC CATSSLYRDEQYF
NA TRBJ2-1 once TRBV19 TGTGCCAGTAGTCTGGGGCCAAGCTCCTACAATGAGCAGTTCTTC CASSLGPSSYNEQFF
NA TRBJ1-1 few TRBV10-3 TGTGCCATCAGTGAGGGAGGGACCGCCGAAGCTTTCTTT CAISEGGTAEAFF
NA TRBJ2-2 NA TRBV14 TGTGCCAGCAGCCAAGCGGAACCCGGGGAGCTGTTTTTT CASSQAEPGELFF
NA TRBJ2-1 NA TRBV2 TGTGCCAGCAGCCTGGGACTTTCAAATGAGCAGTTCTTC CASSLGLSNEQFF
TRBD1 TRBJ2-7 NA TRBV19 TGTGCCAGTAGTAGAGGGACAGCCTACGAGCAGTACTTC CASSRGTAYEQYF
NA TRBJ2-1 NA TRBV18 TGTGCCAGCTCACCGCGCAGGGGCAATGAGCAGTTCTTC CASSPRRGNEQFF
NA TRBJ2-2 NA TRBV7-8 TGTGCCAGCAGCCTCGACTTGAACACCGGGGAGCTGTTTTTT CASSLDLNTGELFF
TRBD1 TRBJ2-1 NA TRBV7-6 TGTGCCAGCAGCTTAGTTCCAGGGGGCAGGGCCTCGCCCCTCACGCCCCTCAATGAGCAGTTCTTC CASSLVPGGRASPLTPLNEQFF
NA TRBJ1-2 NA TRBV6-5 TGTGCCAGCAGTCCCCAGGGAGGGTTTCATGGCTACACCTTC CASSPQGGFHGYTF
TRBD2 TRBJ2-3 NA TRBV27 TGTGCCAGCAGTTGGGGGGGACTAGCGGCACGCACAGATACGCAGTATTTT CASSWGGLAARTDTQYF
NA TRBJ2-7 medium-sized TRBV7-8 TGTGCCAGCAGCCCAAGGGCGGGGCACTACGAGCAGTACTTC CASSPRAGHYEQYF
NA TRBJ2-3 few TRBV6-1 TGTGCCAGCAGTGAAGACGAGGGTACAGATACGCAGTATTTT CASSEDEGTDTQYF
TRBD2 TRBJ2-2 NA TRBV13 TGTGCCAGCAGCTTCTCCGGGACTAGGTCCACCGGGGAGCTGTTTTTT CASSFSGTRSTGELFF
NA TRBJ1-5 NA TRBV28 TGTGCCAGCAGTTTAAGGGAGGAACAGCCCCAGCATTTT CASSLREEQPQHF